These T cell receptor beta chains were read from a single sample in a study of T cells in Graves' hyperthyroidism and ophthalmopathy. A single record per CDR3 protein comes from TCRdb applying MiXCR to the multiplex PCR reads. This table has approximately 320,000 distinct CDR3 sequences, 15% to 20% appearing once. Sequenced: blood. Receptor source: a man aged 25 to 40 with Graves' hyperthyroidism. The CDR3 runs from the conserved cysteine through the conserved F or W. The D gene is left open where the match is weak. Clone size appears in some rows only: once, few, many, or a class for an expanded clone.

D	J	size	V	DNA	CDR3
.	TRBJ1-1	many	TRBV27	TGTGCCAGCAGTCCTATAGGGGGTAGCCCTGAAGCTTTCTTT	CASSPIGGSPEAFF
.	TRBJ2-1	once	TRBV29-1	TGCAGCGGTGAGGCCCTTAGGAATGAGCAGTTCTTC	CSGEALRNEQFF
TRBD1	TRBJ2-5	many	TRBV11-3	TGTGCCAGCAGCCAGGGACAGGGTATGCGAGAGACCCAGTACTTC	CASSQGQGMRETQYF
.	TRBJ1-2	few	TRBV18	TGTGCCAGCTCACAAAATAGGGGCCGCGACTATGGCTACACCTTC	CASSQNRGRDYGYTF
.	TRBJ1-1	.	TRBV14	TGTGCCAGCAGCCAAGGCCGACTTGAAGCTTTCTTT	CASSQGRLEAFF
TRBD2	TRBJ2-5	many	TRBV28	TGTGCCAGCAGTCTGGCGGGAGCGGTGCCCGCGAAGACCCAGTACTTC	CASSLAGAVPAKTQYF
TRBD2	TRBJ2-1	.	TRBV15	TGTGCCACCAGAATCATTCCCGGGACTAGCGGGAAGGAGTACAATGAGCAGTTCTTC	CATRIIPGTSGKEYNEQFF
.	TRBJ1-2	.	TRBV18	TGTGCCAGCTCACCTAATCCAGGGACCTATGGCTACACCTTC	CASSPNPGTYGYTF
.	TRBJ2-1	many	TRBV3-1	TGTGCCAGCAGCCACCCGGAGGGCGAGCAGTTCTTC	CASSHPEGEQFF
TRBD2	TRBJ2-1	.	TRBV10-3	TGTGCCATCAGTGGCCCTACTAGCGGGAGGTCTAATGAGCAGTTCTTC	CAISGPTSGRSNEQFF
TRBD1	TRBJ2-5	.	TRBV5-1	TGCGCCACTCAGGGGGCAGGGGAGACCCAGTACTTC	CATQGAGETQYF